These 23 T cell receptor beta chains were all obtained from the same sample, sequenced in a study of T-cell memory formation after mild COVID-19. MiXCR, applied by TCRdb to the 5' RACE reads, yields one record per CDR3 protein. The table records around 260,000 distinct CDR3 sequences, 16% of them present only once. The sample was PBMCs or a T cell subset sorted from them (not recorded which). The receptors derive from a man aged 18 to 29 who had mild COVID-19 (a few samples of this study predate the infection). Cell type and time point are not known.

The V and J genes are TRBV5-1 and TRBJ1-2, with 8 bases identical to TRBD1. Germline V gene data show CDR1 as SGHRS and CDR2 as YFSETQ. The V and J ends lost 2 bases and 0 bases, in that order; junction bases with no gene match: 3. This CDR3 is 15 amino acids long. For the CDR3, the DNA is TGCGCCAGCAGCTTACAGACAGGGGCTAACTATGGCTACACCTTC. Its translation: CASSLQTGANYGYTF.

This clonotype was recorded many times. The chain has TRBV7-3 and TRBJ2-7, with D perhaps assigned TRBD1 or TRBD2 (5 bases each). The CDR3 consists of 16 residues. Trimming removed 0 bases from V and 0 bases from J, with 12 bases in between. Germline lookup yields CDR1 SGHTA and CDR2 FQGTGA. CDR3 DNA: TGTGCCAGCAGCTTAACGCCGGGACGCAACTCCTACGAGCAGTACTTC. This encodes CASSLTPGRNSYEQYF.

In this sample, this clonotype turned up a few times. This chain links TRBV10-3 with TRBJ1-1, with 7 bases that match TRBD1. The CDR3 extends over 15 amino acids. Per the germline V gene, CDR1 is ENHRY and CDR2 is SYGVKD. Trimming removed 5 bases from V and 0 bases from J; junction bases left unmatched: 6. The CDR3 sequence: CAISLTGTMNTEAFF. CDR3 nucleotides: TGTGCCATCAGTTTGACAGGGACCATGAACACTGAAGCTTTCTTT.

The chain employs TRBV28 and TRBJ1-2, with 9 bases matching TRBD1. Trimming at V came to 7 bases and at J to 8 bases, leaving 11 bases not matched to a gene. The CDR3 runs to 14 residues. CDR1 and CDR2 (germline): MDHEN, SYDVKM. CDR3 amino acids: CASIMGGQGRGYTF. DNA for the CDR3: TGTGCCAGCATCATGGGGGGACAGGGAAGAGGCTACACCTTC.

This clonotype was seen only a few times. The chain links TRBV20-1 to TRBJ2-5; D is unclear. V gave up 0 bases and J gave up 2 bases, with 7 bases separating them. Germline V gene lookup returns CDR1 DFQATT and CDR2 SNEGSKA (reference sequence). The CDR3 loop spans 13 amino acids. The CDR3 loop is CSARDFLQETQYF. The DNA of the CDR3 is TGCAGTGCTAGAGATTTTTTACAAGAGACCCAGTACTTC.

This clonotype was observed a few times. V is TRBV7-6 and J is TRBJ2-5; no clear D. CDR3 size: 12 residues. Germline CDR1 is SGHVS and CDR2 is FNYEAQ. Trimming cost V 5 bases and J 2 bases, with 6 bases left between them. The CDR3 spells CASSIVQETQYF. CDR3 nucleotides: TGTGCCAGCAGCATTGTACAAGAGACCCAGTACTTC.

The CDR3 spells CATSARTGAEAFF. The CDR3, as DNA: TGTGCCACCAGTGCCAGGACAGGGGCCGAAGCTTTCTTT. The chain carries TRBV24-1 and TRBJ1-1, with 9 bases that match TRBD1. V lost 5 bases, J lost 8 bases, and 5 bases stayed unmatched. The CDR3 sequence is 13 residues long. CDR1 is KGHDR and CDR2 is SFDVKD in the germline V gene.

This chain joins TRBV14 and TRBJ1-3; D is unclear. The CDR3 contains 13 residues. CDR1 and CDR2 (germline): SGHDN, FVKESK. V was cut by 1 base and J by 10 bases, with 11 bases left in between. Here the CDR3 reads CASSQAWSPTIYF. The CDR3 nucleotides read TGTGCCAGCAGCCAAGCCTGGAGTCCGACCATATATTTT.

This clonotype was counted at least ten times. This chain uses TRBV7-2 with TRBJ2-7; D not certain. The CDR3 runs 12 residues. Germline assignment: CDR1 SGHTA and CDR2 FQGNSA. The ends were cut back, 0 bases at V and 5 bases at J, with 5 bases in the middle. CDR3 nucleotide sequence: TGTGCCAGCAGCTTAGCGCTCAACGAGCAGTACTTC. Encoded protein: CASSLALNEQYF.

This sequence joins TRBV12-5 and TRBJ2-4; D is uncertain. Germline V gene data show CDR1 as LGHNT and CDR2 as FRNRAP. CDR3 size: 15 residues. V gave up 6 bases and J gave up 0 bases, with 12 bases separating them. CDR3 sequence: CASGNPTLAKNIQYF. CDR3 DNA sequence: TGTGCTAGTGGAAATCCTACTCTAGCCAAAAACATTCAGTACTTC.

This clonotype was counted at least ten times. The V gene is TRBV5-1, the J gene TRBJ1-1; D ambiguous. V lost 1 base and J 1 base, leaving 8 bases between the germline ends. This CDR3 has 14 amino acids. Germline CDR1 is SGHRS and CDR2 is YFSETQ. The CDR3 DNA is TGCGCCAGCAGCTTGCTTCCGGGGAACACTGAAGCTTTCTTT. This codes for CASSLLPGNTEAFF.

The CDR3 is CASSETLAGLGEQFF. The DNA of the CDR3 is TGTGCCAGCAGCGAAACGCTAGCGGGGTTGGGTGAGCAGTTCTTC. The chain couples TRBV2 to TRBJ2-1; 9 nucleotides line up with TRBD2. CDR3 length equals 15 residues. Germline V gene data show CDR1 as SNHLY and CDR2 as FYNNEI. V was clipped by 6 bases and J by 9 bases; unmatched bases: 12.

This clonotype turned up a few times. The chain couples TRBV5-4 to TRBJ2-5; D uncertain. From germline, CDR1 is SGHNT and CDR2 YYREEE (reference sequence). V was shortened by 3 bases and J by 4 bases, with 16 bases between the two germline ends. The CDR3 runs 15 residues. The CDR3 DNA sequence: TGTGCCAGCAGCTCCCGAGTGGGGTCCCCAGAGACCCAGTACTTC. This encodes CASSSRVGSPETQYF.

The V call is TRBV7-7, the J call TRBJ2-5; D is possibly TRBD1 (6 bases). Trimming pared 5 bases from V and 2 bases from J, leaving 18 bases between. Germline values: CDR1 SSHAT, CDR2 FNYEAQ (reference sequence). The CDR3 is 16 residues long. The CDR3 spells CASSPRQGRGQETQYF. The CDR3 DNA follows: TGTGCCAGCAGCCCCCGGCAGGGAAGGGGGCAAGAGACCCAGTACTTC. Using reference TRBV7-7 and TRBJ2-5 for the parts outside the CDR3, the full variable domain is GAGVSQSPRYKVTKRGQDVTLRCDPISSHATLYWYQQALGQGPEFLTYFNYEAQPDKSGLPSDRFSAERPEGSISTLTIQRTEQRDSAMYRCASSPRQGRGQETQYFGPGTRLLVL.

This clonotype has just a few counts. The gene calls are TRBV29-1 and TRBJ2-3, with D perhaps matching TRBD1 (5 bases). Trimming took off 4 bases at V and 6 bases at J, with 11 bases between the two ends. Germline CDR1 SQVTM, CDR2 ANQGSEA. CDR3 length equals 12 residues. For the CDR3, the DNA is TGCAGCGTTGCCAGGGATTGGGATACGCAGTATTTT. Translation: CSVARDWDTQYF.

The sample holds a few counts of this clonotype. This sequence joins TRBV28 and TRBJ2-7; 10 bases are a match to TRBD1. Germline CDR1 and CDR2: MDHEN and SYDVKM. The CDR3 sequence is 16 residues long. Trimming cost V 1 base and J 5 bases; bases outside gene matches: 8. The CDR3, as DNA: TGTGCCAGCAGTTTATTTCCGGGACAGGGGAGGAACGAGCAGTACGTC. This codes for CASSLFPGQGRNEQYV.

The chain employs TRBV7-8 and TRBJ2-6, with D uncertain. The germline V gene has CDR1 SGHVS and CDR2 FQNEAQ. This CDR3 has 15 residues. Trimming removed 2 bases at V and 0 bases at J, with 5 bases between. The DNA of the CDR3 is TGTGCCAGCAGCTTAAGGGACTCTGGGGCCAACGTCCTGACTTTC. Its translation is CASSLRDSGANVLTF.

This chain links TRBV4-3 with TRBJ2-2, with D unresolved. V lost 1 base to trimming and J lost 5 bases, with 11 bases between them. Germline CDR1 and CDR2: LGHNA and YSLEER. This CDR3 is built from 15 residues. CDR3 sequence (DNA): TGCGCCAGCAGCCAAGTATTTACCGTAACCGGGGAGCTGTTTTTT. Translated, it gives CASSQVFTVTGELFF.

This clonotype has ten or more counts. V gene TRBV7-2 combines with J gene TRBJ2-1, with 9 positions matching TRBD1. This CDR3 contains 14 residues. The germline V gene has CDR1 SGHTA and CDR2 FQGNSA. The J segment lost 4 bases and the V segment lost 3 bases, leaving 1 base of the junction unmatched. DNA for the CDR3: TGTGCCAGCAGCTTCGGGACAGGGTACAATGAGCAGTTCTTC. Encoded protein: CASSFGTGYNEQFF.

CDR3 sequence: CASSGQILAVYEQFF. CDR3 coding DNA: TGTGCCAGCAGCGGACAGATTTTAGCGGTATATGAGCAGTTCTTC. The chain combines TRBV2 with TRBJ2-1, with D possibly called TRBD1 or TRBD2 (6 bases each). Germline assignment: CDR1 SNHLY and CDR2 FYNNEI. V was trimmed by 6 bases and J by 8 bases, leaving 20 bases between them. This CDR3 contains 15 residues.

V usage is TRBV18 and J usage is TRBJ2-6; 7 nucleotides match TRBD2. Germline V gene data show CDR1 as KGHSH and CDR2 as LQKENI. Losses at the gene ends were 5 bases for V and 0 bases for J; bases not matched to a gene: 4. The CDR3 loop spans 16 amino acids. CDR3 in DNA: TGTGCCAGCTCAACGGGGGGAGGCTCTGGGGCCAACGTCCTGACTTTC. This encodes CASSTGGGSGANVLTF.

The table lists this clonotype with many counts. The V call is TRBV7-8, the J call TRBJ2-2; 7 nucleotides align to TRBD2. The CDR3 length is 15 residues. Unmatched junction bases numbered 2, after V lost 1 base and J lost 3 bases. Germline V CDR1 and CDR2: SGHVS, FQNEAQ. CDR3 sequence reads: CASSLGRGDTGELFF. CDR3 in DNA: TGTGCCAGCAGCTTAGGACGGGGGGACACCGGGGAGCTGTTTTTT.

This clonotype was recorded many times. The chain joins TRBV5-1 to TRBJ2-1; the match to TRBD1 covers 11 bases. Germline loops: CDR1 SGHRS, CDR2 YFSETQ. V lost 4 bases and J lost 2; bases outside the gene matches: 2. This CDR3 contains 15 residues. The CDR3 region has the DNA TGCGCCAGCAGCGGGACAGGGGGGACCTACAATGAGCAGTTCTTC. It codes for CASSGTGGTYNEQFF.